A single sample gave rise to the 10 T cell receptor beta chains below, sequenced in a study of cytotoxic CD8 clonotypes in ibrutinib-treated CLL. The repertoire was sequenced with immunoSEQ multiplex PCR; TCRdb's copy has only in-frame clones and lacks some. The sample lists fewer than 50,000 clones, around half occurring once. This specimen consisted of PBMCs, obtained after 12 months of ibrutinib treatment. Receptors were obtained from a human donor with chronic lymphocytic leukemia.

This clone counts as medium-sized. The chain carries TRBV28 and TRBJ1-6; 8 bases agree with TRBD1. The V segment lost 5 bases and the J segment 7 bases; nucleotides outside the gene matches: 4. CDR1 is MDHEN, CDR2 SYDVKM, per germline. The CDR3 sequence is 14 residues long. The CDR3, as DNA: TGTGCCAGCAGTGATGGACAGGGAAATTCACCCCTCCACTTT. This gives the protein CASSDGQGNSPLHF.

This chain uses TRBV9 with TRBJ2-1; 8 nucleotides match TRBD2. This CDR3 spans 16 amino acids. Trimming removed 3 bases from V and 9 bases from J; junction bases left unmatched: 14. Germline V gene lookup returns CDR1 SGDLS and CDR2 YYNGEE. For the CDR3, the DNA is TGTGCCAGCAGCGCCCCATCGAGCGGGAGAGTTAGTGAGCAGTTCTTC. Translated, it gives CASSAPSSGRVSEQFF.

The chain couples TRBV28 to TRBJ1-1; D is ambiguous. The CDR3 is made up of 11 amino acids. The germline gives CDR1 MDHEN, CDR2 SYDVKM. V lost 2 bases, J lost 8 bases, and 6 bases lay in between. The CDR3 region has the DNA TGTGCCAGCAGTTTAGGCCGGGAAGCTTTCTTT. As protein: CASSLGREAFF.

The V and J genes are TRBV7-9 and TRBJ1-4; weak D call: TRBD1 (5 bases). This CDR3 has 14 amino acids. Germline V gene lookup returns CDR1 SEHNR and CDR2 FQNEAQ (reference sequence). Trimming pared 3 bases from V and 7 bases from J, leaving 12 bases between. The CDR3 sequence is CASSFGQGSEKLFF. The CDR3 bases are TGTGCCAGCAGCTTTGGGCAGGGTAGTGAAAAACTGTTTTTT.

This chain links TRBV5-1 with TRBJ2-2; 12 positions match TRBD2. The CDR3 runs 21 residues. J gave up 0 bases and V 4 bases, and 16 bases lay outside the gene matches. Germline CDR1 SGHRS, CDR2 YFSETQ. The CDR3 sequence: CASSKDLRRTSGRSNTGELFF. The CDR3 DNA reads TGCGCCAGCAGCAAAGACCTCCGGCGAACTAGCGGGAGGTCGAACACCGGGGAGCTGTTTTTT.

The chain employs TRBV30 and TRBJ1-5; D uncertain. The CDR3 is 14 residues long. Germline V gene sequence: CDR1 GTSNPN, CDR2 SVGIG (reference sequence). The V gene lost 3 bases and the J gene lost 1 base, with 10 bases spanning the gap. The CDR3 loop reads CAWSLKLSNQPQHF. The CDR3 nucleotides are TGTGCCTGGAGCCTAAAATTAAGCAATCAGCCCCAGCATTTT.

The chain uses TRBV7-8 and TRBJ1-3; D might be TRBD1 (6 bases). V lost 5 bases to trimming and J lost 1 base, with 12 bases between them. CDR3 length: 15 amino acids. The V gene's germline CDR1 is SGHVS and CDR2 FQNEAQ. CDR3 DNA: TGTGCCAGCAGCCGCTCAGGGGTTTCTGGAAACACCATATATTTT. It yields the protein CASSRSGVSGNTIYF.

This clone was detected once. The genes are TRBV11-2 and TRBJ1-5; the match to TRBD1 covers 11 bases. The CDR3 runs to 17 residues. J was trimmed by 7 bases and V by 0 bases; bases with no gene match: 8. Germline V gene sequence: CDR1 SGHAT, CDR2 FQNNGV. CDR3 DNA: TGTGCCAGCAGCTTAGATGGGGACAGGGGGTTACTCCAGCCCCAGCATTTT. It specifies CASSLDGDRGLLQPQHF.

Only a few counts were recorded for this clone. This rearrangement joins TRBV4-2 to TRBJ1-3, with a weak D call TRBD1 (6 bases). CDR3 size: 17 residues. CDR1 is LGHNA and CDR2 is YNFKEQ in the germline V gene. Trimming took 5 bases from V and 0 from J, leaving 17 bases between them. The CDR3 reads CASSLAGRGDSGNTIYF. CDR3 coding DNA: TGTGCCAGCAGCTTAGCGGGCAGGGGCGACTCTGGAAACACCATATATTTT.

The genes are TRBV29-1 and TRBJ2-5; D tentatively fits TRBD1 or TRBD2 (5 bases each). Per the germline V gene, CDR1 is SQVTM and CDR2 is ANQGSEA. V was cut by 3 bases and J by 4 bases, with 21 bases left in between. The CDR3 length is 16 residues. CDR3 residues: CSVEFWDAKPGETQYF. CDR3 bases: TGCAGCGTTGAGTTTTGGGACGCGAAACCGGGAGAGACCCAGTACTTC. Full variable domain (rest looked up from reference TRBV29-1 and TRBJ2-5): SAVISQKPSRDICQRGTSLTIQCQVDSQVTMMFWYRQQPGQSLTLIATANQGSEATYESGFVIDKFPISRPNLTFSTLTVSNMSPEDSSIYLCSVEFWDAKPGETQYFGPGTRLLVL.